This T cell receptor beta chain comes out of a study of regulatory T cells in long-lasting Graves disease. Construction of the TCR beta libraries employed iRepertoire HTBI primers in conjunction with Arm-PCR of CDR3 regions. TCRdb reanalysed the multiplex PCR reads using MiXCR and keeps one entry per CDR3 protein. The sample includes about 620,000 distinct CDR3 sequences, roughly 15% of them seen just once. Time point given: newly diagnosed GD, antithyroid drugs for less than 3 months. The TCR library was made from RNA that had been extracted from PBMCs in TRIzol. This clonotype was seen only a few times. The same sample was also used in a study of T cells in Graves' hyperthyroidism and ophthalmopathy.

The input for sequencing was peripheral blood mononuclear cells (PBMCs), taken at new diagnosis, from a patient treated with antithyroid drugs. The receptor's source is a woman aged 25 to 45 with Graves disease.

DNA of the CDR3: TGCGCCAGCAGCTGGGGACAGGGAGCTAATGAAAAACTGTTTTTT. Its protein is CASSWGQGANEKLFF. The V gene is TRBV5-1, the J gene TRBJ1-4; TRBD1 matches at 9 bases. Germline loops: CDR1 SGHRS, CDR2 YFSETQ. The CDR3 length is 15 residues. With V trimmed by 3 bases and J by 3 bases, 3 bases remained unmatched.